This TCR beta chain was observed in a study of OX40 agonist ivuxolimab in advanced cancers. Looking at the study overall: Intravenous ivuxolimab at 0.01 to 10 mg/kg was given to patients every 2 weeks. The dose-escalation cohort was about 86% male, with a mean age of around 60 years, ranging about 20 to 85.

V was shortened by 0 bases and J by 2 bases, with 13 bases between the two germline ends. The CDR3 has 17 residues. CDR1 and CDR2 (germline): WNHNN, SYGVQD (reference sequence). The assay was immunoSEQ multiplex PCR, and TCRdb's table has in-frame clones only and misses some. This table has about 25,000 clones, roughly 85% appearing once. The TCR sequence derives from an adult with an advanced solid tumor such as melanoma, head and neck, liver or kidney cancer. The source material was CD4+ or CD8+ T cells sorted from blood, sampled in a trial of the OX40 agonist ivuxolimab. The V and J genes are TRBV10-1 and TRBJ2-2; D gene ambiguous. CDR3 DNA: TGCGCCAGCAGTGAGTCATTAGGGCGCACAAACACCGGGGAGCTGTTTTTT. It specifies CASSESLGRTNTGELFF.